Shown below are 14 T cell receptor beta chains from a single sample sequenced in a study of T cell responses to AZD1222 COVID-19 vaccine (dated by TCRdb to 2020 to 2022). Taken with the paper, the label for time point translates to: about 28 days (+/-7) after the second vaccine dose. Preparation of the library involved the immunoSEQ multiplex PCR assay. TCRdb provides this immuneACCESS table in a form limited to in-frame rearrangements. Some clones are lacking; in checked studies, under half of them reflect an unresolved V gene, and why the rest are absent is not known. The sample includes 150,000 to 200,000 clones, with 90% observed a single time. The ten largest make up roughly 6% of the sample. The sequencing here drew on peripheral blood, taken 28 days after the second AZD1222 dose. The receptors were gathered from an adult who received the AZD1222 COVID-19 vaccine.

The chain is built from TRBV2 and TRBJ1-2, with D tentatively TRBD1 (5 bases). Between the trimmed V and J ends, which lost 1 base and 4 bases, there was a span of 10 bases. Germline values: CDR1 SNHLY, CDR2 FYNNEI. The CDR3 contains 14 residues. The CDR3 region is CASSEDRPFYGYTF. In DNA, the CDR3 is TGTGCCAGCAGTGAAGACAGGCCCTTCTATGGCTACACCTTC.

This clone came up once. This chain joins TRBV4-1 and TRBJ2-2; D is unclear. This CDR3 region has 15 residues. V gave up 3 bases and J gave up 4 bases, with 12 bases separating them. The germline V gene has CDR1 MGHRA and CDR2 YSYEKL. The CDR3 nucleotides are TGCGCCAGCAGCCAGTTAGGATTAGGCACCGGGGAGCTGTTTTTT. The encoded protein is CASSQLGLGTGELFF.

This clone has just one count. The chain is built from TRBV2 and TRBJ2-1; 12 bases align to TRBD2. The CDR3 is made up of 19 amino acids. Trimming at V came to 2 bases and at J to 0 bases, leaving 8 bases not matched to a gene. Germline CDR1 and CDR2: SNHLY and FYNNEI. CDR3 region: CASSEMSSGGVSSYNEQFF. CDR3 DNA: TGTGCCAGCAGTGAAATGTCTAGCGGGGGGGTCAGCTCCTACAATGAGCAGTTCTTC.

The rearrangement joins TRBV18 to TRBJ1-4; possible D gene TRBD1, 5 bases. V dropped 6 bases and J dropped 8 bases, with 19 bases sitting between them. This CDR3 comprises 15 residues. Germline V gene data show CDR1 as KGHSH and CDR2 as LQKENI. Here the CDR3 reads CASSQTTGVQEKLFF. CDR3 nucleotide sequence: TGTGCCAGCTCTCAGACCACGGGGGTTCAGGAAAAACTGTTTTTT.

The chain employs TRBV7-2 and TRBJ1-1, with TRBD1 matching over 7 bases. This CDR3 is 13 amino acids long. Trimming cost V 2 bases and J 3 bases; bases outside gene matches: 0. Germline V CDR1 and CDR2: SGHTA, FQGNSA. CDR3 residues: CASSLQGDTEAFF. CDR3 bases: TGTGCCAGCAGCTTACAGGGGGACACTGAAGCTTTCTTT.

This chain links TRBV6-5 with TRBJ1-1; D gene uncertain. CDR3 size: 10 residues. Germline assignment: CDR1 MNHEY and CDR2 SVGAGI. The V end was cut by 7 bases, the J end by 7 bases, with 7 bases between. The DNA for the CDR3 is TGTGCCAGCATTATGGGTGAAGCTTTCTTT. Protein product: CASIMGEAFF.

The V call is TRBV2, the J call TRBJ1-2; 8 positions match TRBD1. V lost 5 bases and J lost 4; bases outside the gene matches: 9. From germline, CDR1 is SNHLY and CDR2 FYNNEI. This CDR3 has 15 amino acids. As DNA, the CDR3 is TGTGCCAGCAGTAGGTCAGACAGGGGCGCCTATGGCTACACCTTC. Translation: CASSRSDRGAYGYTF.

The chain links TRBV28 to TRBJ1-2; maybe TRBD1 (5 bases). In germline, CDR1 is MDHEN, CDR2 SYDVKM. The CDR3 spans 14 residues. V shed 7 bases and J shed 0 bases, with 12 bases lying between them. The CDR3 sequence: CASIRGSTNYGYTF. The CDR3 coding sequence is TGTGCCAGCATCCGGGGCAGTACTAACTATGGCTACACCTTC.

The chain carries TRBV28 and TRBJ1-2, with TRBD1 matching 10 bases. Germline CDR1 and CDR2: MDHEN and SYDVKM. Trimming cost V 5 bases and J 5 bases; bases outside gene matches: 8. The CDR3 is 15 amino acids. CDR3: CASSEGGQGLYGYTF. CDR3 bases: TGTGCCAGCAGTGAAGGGGGACAGGGGCTTTATGGCTACACCTTC.

The chain uses TRBV29-1 and TRBJ2-3; TRBD2 aligns across 7 bases. CDR1 is SQVTM and CDR2 is ANQGSEA in the germline V gene. This CDR3 is 15 amino acids long. V lost 7 bases to trimming and J lost 6 bases; unmatched junction nucleotides: 16. The DNA of the CDR3 is TGCAGCGCTACCATGGGGGGAGGGTCCGGCGATACGCAGTATTTT. Amino acid sequence: CSATMGGGSGDTQYF.

The chain links TRBV18 to TRBJ1-3; a possible D gene is TRBD1 (6 bases). CDR1 and CDR2 (germline): KGHSH, LQKENI. CDR3 length equals 15 residues. Trimming took 2 bases from V and 8 from J, leaving 16 bases between them. The CDR3 DNA reads TGTGCCAGCTCACCAGGCATCACGGGGGGCGACACCATATATTTT. Translated: CASSPGITGGDTIYF.

V usage is TRBV28 and J usage is TRBJ2-7; the D gene is possibly TRBD1 (6 bases). Germline loops: CDR1 MDHEN, CDR2 SYDVKM. Trimming stripped 2 bases from V and 0 bases from J, with 11 bases between. The CDR3 contains 15 residues. This CDR3 is CASSLVQGISYEQYF. The CDR3 region has the DNA TGTGCCAGCAGTTTAGTCCAGGGGATCTCCTACGAGCAGTACTTC.

The chain carries TRBV10-3 and TRBJ1-2; no clear D. CDR1 ENHRY and CDR2 SYGVKD come from the germline V gene. Trimming took 0 bases from V and 6 from J, leaving 2 bases between them. The CDR3 totals 11 residues. The CDR3 loop reads CAISESHGYTF. The CDR3 DNA sequence: TGTGCCATCAGTGAGTCCCATGGCTACACCTTC.

In its sample, this clone was seen a few times. The CDR3 loop reads CASSQVPTDTQYF. Here the CDR3 DNA reads TGCGCCAGCAGCCAAGTCCCCACAGATACGCAGTATTTT. The V gene is TRBV4-3, the J gene TRBJ2-3; no clear D gene. Germline V gene lookup returns CDR1 LGHNA and CDR2 YSLEER. The CDR3 covers 13 residues. V shed 1 base and J shed 2 bases, with 4 bases lying between them.